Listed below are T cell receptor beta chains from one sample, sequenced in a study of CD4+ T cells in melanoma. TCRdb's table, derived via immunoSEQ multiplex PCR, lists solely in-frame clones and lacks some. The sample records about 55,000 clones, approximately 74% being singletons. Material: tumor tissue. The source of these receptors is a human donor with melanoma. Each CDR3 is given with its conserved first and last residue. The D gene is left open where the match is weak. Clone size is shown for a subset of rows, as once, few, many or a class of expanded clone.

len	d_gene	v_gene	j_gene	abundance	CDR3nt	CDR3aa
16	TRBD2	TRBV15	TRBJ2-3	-	TGTGCCACCAGCTCTCACCATGGGGGGGGAAGAAATACGCAGTATTTT	CATSSHHGGGRNTQYF
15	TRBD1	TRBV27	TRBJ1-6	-	TGTGCCAGCAGAGGGGACAGGGGCTATAATTCACCCCTCCACTTT	CASRGDRGYNSPLHF
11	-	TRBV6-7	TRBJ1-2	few	TGTGCCAGCCCCGGCGGGTATGGCTACACCTTC	CASPGGYGYTF
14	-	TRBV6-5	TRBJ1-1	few	TGTGCCAGCAGCCCTATCTACAGGGACACTGAAGCTTTCTTT	CASSPIYRDTEAFF
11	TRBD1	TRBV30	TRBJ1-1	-	TGTGCCTGGAGTGGACAGGGGGTAGCTTTCTTT	CAWSGQGVAFF
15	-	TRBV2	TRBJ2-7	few	TGTGCCAGCAGTCGGGGGCAGGGTCTTTCCTACGAGCAGTACTTC	CASSRGQGLSYEQYF
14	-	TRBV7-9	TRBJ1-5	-	TGTGCCAGCAGCTTAGCGGGTGGCAATCAGCCCCAGCATTTT	CASSLAGGNQPQHF
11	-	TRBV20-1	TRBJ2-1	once	TGCAGTGCGGGGCCATACAATGAGCAGTTCTTC	CSAGPYNEQFF
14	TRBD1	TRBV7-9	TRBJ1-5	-	TGTGCCAGCAGCCCCAGGGGGCTCGGACAGCCCCAGCATTTT	CASSPRGLGQPQHF
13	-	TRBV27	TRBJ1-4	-	TGTGCCAGCAGTTTGGGCCTGAATGAAAAACTGTTTTTT	CASSLGLNEKLFF
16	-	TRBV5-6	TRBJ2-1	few	TGTGCCAGCAGCTCGACGGAGCTTAGCTCCTACAATGAGCAGTTCTTC	CASSSTELSSYNEQFF
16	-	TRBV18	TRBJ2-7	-	TGTGCCAGCTCACCACCCCCAACAGGACCGACCTACGAGCAGTACTTC	CASSPPPTGPTYEQYF
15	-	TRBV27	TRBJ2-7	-	TGTGCCAGCAGTACCACCGAGGAAAGGGCCTACGAGCAGTACTTC	CASSTTEERAYEQYF
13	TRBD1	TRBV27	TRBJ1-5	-	TGTGCCAGCAGTTTAGCAGGGGGTCAGCCCCAGCATTTT	CASSLAGGQPQHF
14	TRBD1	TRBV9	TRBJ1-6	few	TGTGCCAGCAGCGTAGTAGGGGGCTATTCACCCCTCCACTTT	CASSVVGGYSPLHF
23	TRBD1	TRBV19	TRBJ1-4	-	TGTGCCAGTACCCTAAATCAGGGGACAGACGAGGCCCAAATTTGGGGGACAGACGAAAAACTGTTTTTT	CASTLNQGTDEAQIWGTDEKLFF
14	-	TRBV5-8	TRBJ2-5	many	TGTGCCAGTACGGACAGAGGTCTGCAAGAGACCCAGTACTTC	CASTDRGLQETQYF
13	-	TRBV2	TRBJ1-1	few	TGTGCCAGCAGCGAGTCACAGGGTGCTGAAGCTTTCTTT	CASSESQGAEAFF
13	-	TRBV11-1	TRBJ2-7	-	TGTGCCAGCAGCTTAGACCACTCCTACGAGCAGTACTTC	CASSLDHSYEQYF
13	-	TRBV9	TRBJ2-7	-	TGTGCCAGCAGCGGGGAGACAGGCTACGAGCAGTACTTC	CASSGETGYEQYF
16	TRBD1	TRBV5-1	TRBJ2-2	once	TGCGCCAGCAGCTTGGCGACAGGGGGAATGACCGGGGAGCTGTTTTTT	CASSLATGGMTGELFF
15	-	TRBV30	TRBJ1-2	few	TGTGCCTGGAGTGTAGACCAGGGGTTGAACTATGGCTACACCTTC	CAWSVDQGLNYGYTF
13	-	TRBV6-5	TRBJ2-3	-	TGTGCCAGCAGTTACAGAGTCTCAGATACGCAGTATTTT	CASSYRVSDTQYF
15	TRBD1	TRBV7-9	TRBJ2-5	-	TGTGCCAGCAGACCCAACAGGGGGCTGGGGGAGACCCAGTACTTC	CASRPNRGLGETQYF
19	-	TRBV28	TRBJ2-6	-	TGTGCCAGCAGTCCCCTACCGGGACGTCGTAGCTCTGGGGCCAACGTCCTGACTTTC	CASSPLPGRRSSGANVLTF
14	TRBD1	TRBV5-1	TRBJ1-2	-	TGCGCCAGCAGCCCTACAGGGGCTGGCTATGGCTACACCTTC	CASSPTGAGYGYTF
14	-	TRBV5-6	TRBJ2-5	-	TGTGCCAGCAGCACCTTACAGGGAATGGAGACCCAGTACTTC	CASSTLQGMETQYF
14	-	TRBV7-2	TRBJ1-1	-	TGTGCCAGCAGCCACTTCGGGGGGCCTACTGAAGCTTTCTTT	CASSHFGGPTEAFF
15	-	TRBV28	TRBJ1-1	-	TGTGCCAGCAGTATGCGGACAGATATGAACACTGAAGCTTTCTTT	CASSMRTDMNTEAFF
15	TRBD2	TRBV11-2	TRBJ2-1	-	TGTGCCAGCGGCGGAGCGGGAGTCCAGAACAATGAGCAGTTCTTC	CASGGAGVQNNEQFF
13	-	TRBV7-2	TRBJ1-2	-	TGTGCCAGCAGCTTAGGCACAGGGTCTGGCTACACCTTC	CASSLGTGSGYTF
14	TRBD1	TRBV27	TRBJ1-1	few	TGTGCCAGCAGTTTAGCAGGGGGCACCCCTGAAGCTTTCTTT	CASSLAGGTPEAFF
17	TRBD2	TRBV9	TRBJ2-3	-	TGTGCCAGCAGCGTCACCCTAGCGGGGGACGGCACAGATACGCAGTATTTT	CASSVTLAGDGTDTQYF
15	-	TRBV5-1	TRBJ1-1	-	TGCGCCAGCAGCTTGTATCTGGGGATGAACACTGAAGCTTTCTTT	CASSLYLGMNTEAFF
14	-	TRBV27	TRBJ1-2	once	TGTGCCAGCAGTTTTCGCAGGGAAAACTATGGCTACACCTTC	CASSFRRENYGYTF
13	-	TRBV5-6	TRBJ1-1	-	TGTGCCAGCAGCTTGGGGTCAGGGGCAAAAGCTTTCTTT	CASSLGSGAKAFF
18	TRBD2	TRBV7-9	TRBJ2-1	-	TGTGCCAGCAACGAACTAGCGGGGGGACCATACTCCTACAATGAGCAGTTCTTC	CASNELAGGPYSYNEQFF
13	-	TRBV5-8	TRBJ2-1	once	TGTGCCAGCAGCCCTGATATTGGGCATGAGCAGTTCTTC	CASSPDIGHEQFF
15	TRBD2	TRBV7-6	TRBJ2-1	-	TGTGCCAGCAGCTTAAATGTGGTAGCGGGCAATGAGCAGTTCTTC	CASSLNVVAGNEQFF
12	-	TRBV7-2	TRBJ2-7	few	TGTGCCAGCAGCTCCAGGGGCTACGAGCAGTACTTC	CASSSRGYEQYF
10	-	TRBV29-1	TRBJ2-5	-	TGCAGCGTTCAACAAGAGACCCAGTACTTC	CSVQQETQYF
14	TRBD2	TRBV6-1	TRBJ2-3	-	TGTGCCAGCAGTCTAGCGGGGAGCACAGATACGCAGTATTTT	CASSLAGSTDTQYF
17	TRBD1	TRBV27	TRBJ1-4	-	TGTGCCAGCAGTTTAGGGCGGGTGGGACAGAGTAATGAAAAACTGTTTTTT	CASSLGRVGQSNEKLFF
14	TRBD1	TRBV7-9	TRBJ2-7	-	TGTGCCAGCAGCTTAGGGGGGACAGCCTCCGAGCAGTACTTC	CASSLGGTASEQYF
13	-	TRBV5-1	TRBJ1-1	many	TGCGCCAGCAGCATTGGACAGAACACTGAAGCTTTCTTT	CASSIGQNTEAFF
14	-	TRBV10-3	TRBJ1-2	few	TGTGCCATCAGTGGGGGCAGGGCGGGCTATGGCTACACCTTC	CAISGGRAGYGYTF
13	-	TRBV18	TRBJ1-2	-	TGTGCCAGCTCACCGGATGCGGGCTATGGCTACACCTTC	CASSPDAGYGYTF
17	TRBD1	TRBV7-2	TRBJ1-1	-	TGTGCCAGCAGCTTAGCCCTCTCCAGGGGGGGGAGGACTGAAGCTTTCTTT	CASSLALSRGGRTEAFF
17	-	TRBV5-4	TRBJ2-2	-	TGTGCCAGCAGCTTGGCCGCAGGATTCGCGAACACCGGGGAGCTGTTTTTT	CASSLAAGFANTGELFF